These 24 T cell receptor beta chains were sequenced from one sample in a study of Graves' ophthalmopathy and Graves' hyperthyroidism. The study amplified TCR beta CDR3 regions using RNA transcripts. In the first round, RT-PCR was carried out with HTBI primers, and a multiplex PCR formed the second round. TCRdb reanalysed the multiplex PCR reads using MiXCR and keeps one entry per CDR3 protein. The sample includes about 620,000 distinct CDR3 sequences, around a fifth of them seen just once. The sequencing sample was made of peripheral blood. Every receptor here comes from a woman aged 18-29 years with stable Graves' hyperthyroidism. Some clones in this sample may be carry-over from other donors' samples.

J is TRBJ1-5 and V is TRBV6-1; D possibly corresponds to TRBD1 (6 bases). Germline lookup yields CDR1 MNHNS and CDR2 SASEGT. There are 14 residues in the CDR3. The V gene lost 6 bases and the J gene lost 3 bases, with 12 bases spanning the gap. Here the CDR3 DNA reads TGTGCCAGCAGCGAGGGGGAGGCCAATCAGCCCCAGCATTTT. Translation: CASSEGEANQPQHF.

The chain is built from TRBV12-3 or TRBV12-4 and TRBJ1-5; tentatively, D is TRBD1 (5 bases). V lost 4 bases and J 7 bases, leaving 23 bases between the germline ends. CDR3 length: 17 amino acids. CDR3 sequence (DNA): TGTGCCAGCAGTTCCGGACTAGCGGGGGGTACGGGCCAGCCCCAGCATTTT. Residues: CASSSGLAGGTGQPQHF.

This clonotype has only a few counts. CDR3 sequence: CSAKRKGTFGEQYF. The DNA of the CDR3 is TGCAGTGCAAAGAGGAAGGGGACCTTCGGCGAGCAGTACTTC. The chain uses TRBV20-1 and TRBJ2-7; D may match TRBD1 or TRBD2 (5 bases each). The V and J ends lost 6 bases and 6 bases respectively, with 21 bases between them. The CDR3 is made up of 14 amino acids. Germline V CDR1 and CDR2: DFQATT, SNEGSKA (reference sequence).

In its sample, this clonotype was seen many times. The rearrangement links TRBV6-1 to TRBJ2-2; D could derive from TRBD1 or TRBD2 (5 bases each). The V end lost 6 bases, the J end lost 3 bases, and 14 bases lay between the germline ends. Germline V gives CDR1 MNHNS, CDR2 SASEGT. The length of the CDR3 is 15 residues. CDR3 loop: CASRPRGADTGELFF. Here the CDR3 DNA reads TGTGCCAGCAGACCTCGGGGCGCCGACACCGGGGAGCTGTTTTTT.

The sample holds many counts of this clonotype. The chain joins TRBV10-2 to TRBJ2-5, with a tentative D call TRBD1 (7 bases). V lost 8 bases to trimming and J lost 1 base, with 20 bases between them. The germline CDR1 and CDR2 sequences are WSHSY and SAAADI. The CDR3 covers 16 residues. DNA of the CDR3: TGCGCCAGCTTTCAGGTCAGGGGGGCAGGCCAAGAGACCCAGTACTTC. Encoded protein: CASFQVRGAGQETQYF.

This clonotype was observed many times. The V and J genes are TRBV12-3 or TRBV12-4 and TRBJ1-1; D is ambiguous. The CDR3 loop spans 12 amino acids. V was pared by 4 bases and J by 3 bases, with 6 bases between. The CDR3 loop is CASSYRYTEAFF. CDR3 bases: TGTGCCAGCAGTTATCGGTACACTGAAGCTTTCTTT.

A few counts support this clonotype. The V and J genes are TRBV3-1 and TRBJ1-5; D gene ambiguous. This CDR3 is 13 amino acids long. Trimming removed 1 base from V and 6 bases from J, with 7 bases in between. Looked up from germline, CDR1 is LGHDT and CDR2 is YNNKEL (reference sequence). Written as DNA, the CDR3 is TGTGCCAGCAGCCAAGTTCTAAGTCAGCCCCAGCATTTT. Its protein is CASSQVLSQPQHF.

The gene calls are TRBV7-3 and TRBJ2-5, with 14 bases identical to TRBD2. The junction had 6 bases not matched to a gene; V was cut back by 5 bases and J by 4 bases. Germline V gene sequence: CDR1 SGHTA, CDR2 FQGTGA. The CDR3 is 16 residues long. CDR3 in DNA: TGTGCCAGCAGCCGACTAGCGGGAGGGCTGGGAGAGACCCAGTACTTC. Translating it yields CASSRLAGGLGETQYF.

This clonotype was detected ten times or more. This sequence joins TRBV20-1 and TRBJ2-7, with 9 bases fitting TRBD1. Looked up from germline, CDR1 is DFQATT and CDR2 is SNEGSKA (reference sequence). The CDR3 extends over 14 amino acids. The ends lost 0 bases at V and 4 bases at J; junction bases unmatched: 4. For the CDR3, the DNA is TGCAGTGCTAGAGATGGGGGACAGGGATACGAGCAGTACTTC. The encoded protein is CSARDGGQGYEQYF.

This clonotype occurred a few times. J is TRBJ1-1 and V is TRBV11-2; TRBD1 aligns across 7 bases. The V and J ends lost 0 bases and 1 base, in that order; junction bases with no gene match: 5. This CDR3 contains 16 residues. Germline CDR1 and CDR2: SGHAT and FQNNGV. CDR3 protein: CASSLDGQVSNTEAFF. As DNA, the CDR3 is TGTGCCAGCAGCTTAGATGGACAGGTTTCGAACACTGAAGCTTTCTTT.

This clonotype was counted many times. V gene TRBV12-3 or TRBV12-4 combines with J gene TRBJ2-7; possible D gene TRBD1, 6 bases. Trimming removed 6 bases at V and 4 bases at J, with 19 bases between. The CDR3 has 15 residues. In DNA, the CDR3 is TGTGCCAGCAGGAAATTGACAGGTCCGGGATACGAGCAGTACTTC. Residues: CASRKLTGPGYEQYF.

This clonotype came up many times. The gene calls are TRBV6-1 and TRBJ1-1, with 7 bases that match TRBD1. The V segment lost 4 bases and the J segment 7 bases; nucleotides outside the gene matches: 6. The germline gives CDR1 MNHNS, CDR2 SASEGT. The CDR3 has 13 amino acids. The CDR3 DNA follows: TGTGCCAGCAGTGTACGACAGGGTAATGAAGCTTTCTTT. Translated, it gives CASSVRQGNEAFF.

This chain uses TRBV28 with TRBJ1-3; D gene uncertain. CDR1 and CDR2 (germline): MDHEN, SYDVKM. V was pared by 4 bases and J by 4 bases, with 8 bases between. This CDR3 has 13 amino acids. CDR3 amino acids: CASSSGLGNTIYF. The CDR3 DNA sequence: TGTGCCAGCAGTTCCGGACTGGGAAACACCATATATTTT.

The table lists this clonotype with many counts. J is TRBJ1-1 and V is TRBV9; D ambiguous. CDR1 is SGDLS, CDR2 YYNGEE, per germline. The CDR3 length is 14 residues. The V end lost 4 bases, the J end lost 2 bases, and 12 bases lay between the germline ends. CDR3 region: CASSLRQSNTEAFF. The CDR3 DNA is TGTGCCAGCAGCCTACGACAATCCAACACTGAAGCTTTCTTT.

This clonotype was seen many times. This sequence joins TRBV7-8 and TRBJ1-1; unclear D gene. V was trimmed by 0 bases and J by 7 bases, leaving 9 bases between them. The germline V gene encodes CDR1 SGHVS and CDR2 FQNEAQ. The CDR3 has 13 residues. The CDR3 is CASSLATDGEAFF. Here the CDR3 DNA reads TGTGCCAGCAGCTTAGCTACCGACGGTGAAGCTTTCTTT. Using reference TRBV7-8 and TRBJ1-1 for the parts outside the CDR3, the full variable domain is GAGVSQSPRYKVAKRGQDVALRCDPISGHVSLFWYQQALGQGPEFLTYFQNEAQLDKSGLPSDRFFAERPEGSVSTLKIQRTQQEDSAVYLCASSLATDGEAFFGQGTRLTVV.

The chain uses TRBV6-1 and TRBJ1-5; a weak D match, TRBD1 (6 bases). The CDR3 totals 15 residues. Germline V gene lookup returns CDR1 MNHNS and CDR2 SASEGT. Trimming took 3 bases from V and 0 from J, leaving 9 bases between them. CDR3 in amino acids: CASSDTGTSNQPQHF. The CDR3 DNA reads TGTGCCAGCAGTGATACAGGGACTAGCAATCAGCCCCAGCATTTT.

The chain employs TRBV28 and TRBJ1-3; D possibly corresponds to TRBD1 (5 bases). This CDR3 has 15 residues. Germline CDR1 reads MDHEN; CDR2 reads SYDVKM. V lost 6 bases to trimming and J lost 2 bases, with 14 bases between them. CDR3: CASRETGRAGNTIYF. CDR3 DNA sequence: TGTGCCAGCAGGGAAACCGGCAGGGCTGGAAACACCATATATTTT. The full variable domain, with the rest looked up from reference TRBV28 and TRBJ1-3, is DVKVTQSSRYLVKRTGEKVFLECVQDMDHENMFWYRQDPGLGLRLIYFSYDVKMKEKGDIPEGYSVSREKKERFSLILESASTNQTSMYLCASRETGRAGNTIYFGEGSWLTVV.

This clonotype showed up many times. The chain combines TRBV5-1 with TRBJ1-5; 10 nucleotides match TRBD1. This CDR3 has 15 amino acids. CDR1 and CDR2 from the germline V gene are SGHRS and YFSETQ. The ends lost 0 bases at V and 5 bases at J; junction bases unmatched: 2. CDR3 loop: CASSLAGTGDQPQHF. CDR3 coding DNA: TGCGCCAGCAGCTTGGCCGGGACAGGGGATCAGCCCCAGCATTTT.

This rearrangement joins TRBV4-1 to TRBJ1-1; D unclear. The V gene's germline CDR1 is MGHRA and CDR2 YSYEKL. Trimming left V 4 bases short and J 5 bases short, with 17 bases between. CDR3 length equals 15 residues. The CDR3 here is CASSRDNSWWTEAFF. As DNA, the CDR3 is TGCGCCAGCAGCCGAGATAACAGCTGGTGGACTGAAGCTTTCTTT.

This clonotype was counted at least ten times. The chain has TRBV6-1 and TRBJ2-7; D is perhaps TRBD1 (6 bases). The V gene lost 5 bases and the J gene lost 2 bases, with 16 bases spanning the gap. Looked up from germline, CDR1 is MNHNS and CDR2 is SASEGT. This CDR3 contains 15 residues. DNA of the CDR3: TGTGCCAGCAGTAAAGGACAGCATTTAACCTACGAGCAGTACTTC. Amino acids: CASSKGQHLTYEQYF.

This clonotype was recorded at least ten times. The gene calls are TRBV20-1 and TRBJ2-7; D may be TRBD2 (6 bases). Trimming took off 1 base at V and 7 bases at J, with 26 bases between the two ends. This CDR3 is built from 17 residues. Per the germline V gene, CDR1 is DFQATT and CDR2 is SNEGSKA (reference sequence). This CDR3 is CSARAASVLLISQEQYF. CDR3 coding DNA: TGCAGTGCTAGAGCGGCTAGCGTTCTACTTATCAGTCAGGAGCAGTACTTC.

This clonotype has a count of ten or more. The genes are TRBV6-5 and TRBJ2-7; 7 nucleotides agree with TRBD2. V lost 2 bases, J lost 1 base, and 5 bases stayed unmatched. CDR1 MNHEY and CDR2 SVGAGI come from the germline V gene. The CDR3 runs 15 residues. CDR3 loop: CASSYQTSSSYEQYF. The DNA of the CDR3 is TGTGCCAGCAGTTACCAGACTAGCAGTTCCTACGAGCAGTACTTC.

The rearrangement links TRBV12-5 to TRBJ2-7; D perhaps matches TRBD1 (6 bases). The length of the CDR3 is 17 residues. V lost 0 bases and J 3 bases, leaving 18 bases between the germline ends. The germline gives CDR1 LGHNT, CDR2 FRNRAP. The CDR3 here is CASGLVHGQTVDYEQYF. The CDR3 nucleotides read TGTGCTAGTGGTTTGGTACATGGACAGACCGTCGACTACGAGCAGTACTTC. Full variable domain (missing parts from reference TRBV12-5 and TRBJ2-7): DARVTQTPRHKVTEMGQEVTMRCQPILGHNTVFWYRQTMMQGLELLAYFRNRAPLDDSGMPKDRFSAEMPDATLATLKIQPSEPRDSAVYFCASGLVHGQTVDYEQYFGPGTRLTVT.

This clonotype was detected only a few times. The rearrangement joins TRBV6-1 to TRBJ1-1; D possibly corresponds to TRBD1 (5 bases). Between the trimmed V and J ends, which lost 6 bases and 5 bases, there was a span of 13 bases. Germline V gene lookup returns CDR1 MNHNS and CDR2 SASEGT. The CDR3 totals 13 residues. The CDR3 region is CASSGGVRTEAFF. The DNA of the CDR3 is TGTGCCAGCAGCGGGGGTGTTAGGACTGAAGCTTTCTTT.